This record concerns one T cell receptor (beta chain) sequence. Its specificity is unknown. This sample is part of a study of a mutant IDH1 vaccine in newly diagnosed glioma. Findings and limits, study-wide: The authors found pseudoprogression apparently unrelated to changes in top peripheral T cell clonotypes. In roughly 93% of patients, immune responses induced by the vaccine occurred.

This table comes from immunoSEQ multiplex PCR, and its TCRdb copy is limited to in-frame clones, with some not included. The sample records about 67,000 clones, 80% to 85% being singletons. Time point described: week 47, end of study. Doses of 300 ug of mutant IDH1 20-mer peptide were given with topical imiquimod. Eight vaccine injections were given to patients in weeks 1, 3, 5, 7, 11, 15, 19 and 23. Those who donated had recent WHO grade 3 or 4 IDH1-mutant, ATRX-lost astrocytomas. CDR1 is SEHNR and CDR2 is FQNEAQ in the germline V gene (reference sequence). This CDR3 has 15 residues. V was trimmed by 1 base and J by 7 bases, leaving 14 bases between them.

J is TRBJ1-5 and V is TRBV7-9, with D perhaps matching TRBD1 (5 bases). The sequences come from PBMCs, collected from a glioma patient whose treatment included an IDH1 peptide vaccine. The source is a man aged 25 to 40 with glioma. The CDR3 region is CASSLGGRGGQPQHF. The CDR3 coding sequence is TGTGCCAGCAGCTTAGGAGGGAGGGGCGGGCAGCCCCAGCATTTT.